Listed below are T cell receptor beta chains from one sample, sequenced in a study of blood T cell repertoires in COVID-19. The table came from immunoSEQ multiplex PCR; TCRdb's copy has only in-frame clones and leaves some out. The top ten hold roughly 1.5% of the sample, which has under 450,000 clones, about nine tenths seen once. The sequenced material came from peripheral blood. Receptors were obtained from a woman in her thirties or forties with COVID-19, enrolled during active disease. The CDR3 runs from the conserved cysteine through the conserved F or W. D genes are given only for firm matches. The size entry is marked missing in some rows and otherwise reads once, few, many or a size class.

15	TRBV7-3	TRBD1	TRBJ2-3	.	TGTGCCAGCAGCGTTACAGGGGCTAGCACAGATACGCAGTATTTT	CASSVTGASTDTQYF
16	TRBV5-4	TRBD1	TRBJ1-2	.	TGTGCCAGCAGCCCCCAGGGCCCAGGGGGTGACTATGGCTACACCTTC	CASSPQGPGGDYGYTF
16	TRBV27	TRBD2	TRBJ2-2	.	TGTGCCAGCAGTTTATCCGCCCTAGCGGGTACCAGGGAGCTGTTTTTT	CASSLSALAGTRELFF
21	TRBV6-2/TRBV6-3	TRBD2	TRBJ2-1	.	TGTGCCAGCAGTTACCCCTCCCGGACTAGCGGGAGAGGGCACACAATCGATGAGCAGTTCTTC	CASSYPSRTSGRGHTIDEQFF
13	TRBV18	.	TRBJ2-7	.	TGTGCCACCTCCGCCGGCGGGGCGAGAGAGCAGTACTTC	CATSAGGAREQYF
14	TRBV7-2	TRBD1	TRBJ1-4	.	TGTGCCAGCAGCCTCTGGACAGGGCCTGAAAAACTGTTTTTT	CASSLWTGPEKLFF
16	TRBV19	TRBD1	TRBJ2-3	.	TGTGCCAGTATGGGACGGGACAGGGGGCTGGCAGATACGCAGTATTTT	CASMGRDRGLADTQYF
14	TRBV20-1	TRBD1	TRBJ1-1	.	TGCAGTGCTAGTGGAGGGGGCGGGAGGACTGAAGCTTTCTTT	CSASGGGGRTEAFF
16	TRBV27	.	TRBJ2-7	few	TGTGCCAGCAGTTTCGCAGGGTTCCCCCGGGTCGGCGAGCAGTACTTC	CASSFAGFPRVGEQYF
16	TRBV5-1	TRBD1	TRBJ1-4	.	TGCGCCAGCAGCATGAAGGGACAGGCGACAAATGAAAAACTGTTTTTT	CASSMKGQATNEKLFF
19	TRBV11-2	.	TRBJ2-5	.	TGTGCCAGCAGCTTAGATTCTCGCTTCTTGGACAGCACCAAAGAGACCCAGTACTTC	CASSLDSRFLDSTKETQYF
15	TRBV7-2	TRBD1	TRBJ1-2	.	TGTGCCAGCAGCTTGGACAGGGGGCGCGGGGATGGCTACACCTTC	CASSLDRGRGDGYTF
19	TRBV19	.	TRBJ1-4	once	TGTGCCAGTAGTATTAGTTTTCGAGGTATGGCCTCAACTAATGAAAAACTGTTTTTT	CASSISFRGMASTNEKLFF
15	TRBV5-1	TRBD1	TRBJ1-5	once	TGCGCCAGCAGCTTAGGGACAGTTCCCAATCAGCCCCAGCATTTT	CASSLGTVPNQPQHF
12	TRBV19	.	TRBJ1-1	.	TGTGCCAGTAGTGAGTTGAAAACTGAAGCTTTCTTT	CASSELKTEAFF
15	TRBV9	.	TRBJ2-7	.	TGTGCCAGCAGCGTAACGGACTCTAGCTCCTACGAGCAGTACTTC	CASSVTDSSSYEQYF
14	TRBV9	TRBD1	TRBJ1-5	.	TGTGCCAGCAGTTCCGGACAGGCAGATCAGCCCCAGCATTTT	CASSSGQADQPQHF
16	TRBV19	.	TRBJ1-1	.	TGTGCCAGTATCTACGGAACAGGTCCCCAGGGCACTGAAGCTTTCTTT	CASIYGTGPQGTEAFF
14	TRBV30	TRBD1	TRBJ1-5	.	TGTGCCTGGAGGAGCGGACAGGGCAATCAGCCCCAGCATTTT	CAWRSGQGNQPQHF
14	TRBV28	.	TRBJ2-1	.	TGTGCCAGCAGTTTAACGAGCTCCTACAATGAGCAGTTCTTC	CASSLTSSYNEQFF
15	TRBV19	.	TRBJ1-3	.	TGTGCCAGTACCGACGACAGGTGGGAAGGAAACACCATATATTTT	CASTDDRWEGNTIYF
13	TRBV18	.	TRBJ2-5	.	TGTGCCAGCTCACCGCGGGGGCTGGAGACCCAGTACTTC	CASSPRGLETQYF
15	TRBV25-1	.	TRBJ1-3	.	TGTGCCAGCAGTGACCCGGGGTCCTCTGGAAACACCATATATTTT	CASSDPGSSGNTIYF
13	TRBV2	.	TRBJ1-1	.	TGTGCCAGCAGTGAGGGCAGGGGCCAAGAAGCTTTCTTT	CASSEGRGQEAFF
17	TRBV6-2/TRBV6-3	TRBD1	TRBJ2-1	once	TGTGCCAGCAGTTACCCCGAAGGGACAGGGGGCTACAATGAGCAGTTCTTC	CASSYPEGTGGYNEQFF
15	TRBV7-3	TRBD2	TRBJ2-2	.	TGTGCCAGCAGCAGGGGGACTAGCCTCACCGGGGAGCTGTTTTTT	CASSRGTSLTGELFF
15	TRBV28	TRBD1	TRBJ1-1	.	TGTGCCAGCAGTCTCCCGACAGGGGGCAACACTGAAGCTTTCTTT	CASSLPTGGNTEAFF
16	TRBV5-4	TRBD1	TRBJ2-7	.	TGTGCCAGCAGCTTGATGGTCGGACAGGGGCCCTACGAGCAGTACTTC	CASSLMVGQGPYEQYF
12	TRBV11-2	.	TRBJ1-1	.	TGTGCCAGCAGCTTACAGAACACTGAAGCTTTCTTT	CASSLQNTEAFF
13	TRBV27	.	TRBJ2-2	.	TGTGCCAGCAGTCCAGCGAACACCGGGGAGCTGTTTTTT	CASSPANTGELFF
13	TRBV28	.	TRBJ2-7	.	TGTGCCAGCAGTCGGACAGCTTACTACGAGCAGTACTTC	CASSRTAYYEQYF
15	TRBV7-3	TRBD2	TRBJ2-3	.	TGTGCCAGCAGCTCCAGCGGGGGGGCTACAGATACGCAGTATTTT	CASSSSGGATDTQYF
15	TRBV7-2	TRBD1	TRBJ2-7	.	TGTGCCAGCAGCCTCACAGGGGTGTCGGCCTACGAGCAGTACTTC	CASSLTGVSAYEQYF
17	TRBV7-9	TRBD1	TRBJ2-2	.	TGTGCCAGCAGCCCGGCCCAGCAGGGGGCAGACACCGGGGAGCTGTTTTTT	CASSPAQQGADTGELFF
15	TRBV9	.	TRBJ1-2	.	TGTGCCAGCAGCGGTCACCAAGGACAGTTATATGGCTACACCTTC	CASSGHQGQLYGYTF
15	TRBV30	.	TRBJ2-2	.	TGTGCCTGGGCGCACCTCACAGGGCCCACCGGGGAGCTGTTTTTT	CAWAHLTGPTGELFF
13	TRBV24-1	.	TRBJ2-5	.	TGTGCCACCAGTGTGGGGAGCCAAGAGACCCAGTACTTC	CATSVGSQETQYF
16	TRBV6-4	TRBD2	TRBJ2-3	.	TGTGCCAGCAGCGAATTGGGCAGAAGCGGGGGGCTCCCTCAGTATTTT	CASSELGRSGGLPQYF
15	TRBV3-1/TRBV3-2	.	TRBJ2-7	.	TGTGCCAGCAGCCAAGTCGCAGACAGCTCCTACGAGCAGTACTTC	CASSQVADSSYEQYF
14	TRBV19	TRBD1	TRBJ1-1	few	TGTGCCAGTAGCCACAGGGGGGCGAACACTGAAGCTTTCTTT	CASSHRGANTEAFF
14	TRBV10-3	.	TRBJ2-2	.	TGTGCCATCAGCCCTGGCGGGGTTGCCGGGGTCCTGTTTTTT	CAISPGGVAGVLFF
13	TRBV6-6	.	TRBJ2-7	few	TGTGCCAGCAGTTTCGGTACTAACTACGAGCAGTACTTC	CASSFGTNYEQYF
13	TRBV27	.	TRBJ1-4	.	TGTGCCAGCAGCCCCCAGATTAATGAAAAACTGTTTTTT	CASSPQINEKLFF
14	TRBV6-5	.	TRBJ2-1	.	TGTGCCAGCAGTTACTTAGCGGAGGGCAATGAGCAGTTCTTC	CASSYLAEGNEQFF
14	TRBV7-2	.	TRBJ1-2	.	TGTGCCAGCAGCCAAGACCCGGGTAACTATGGCTACACCTTC	CASSQDPGNYGYTF
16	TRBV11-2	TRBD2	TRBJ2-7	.	TGTGCCAGCAGCTCCAAAAGCGGGGGGCCCACCTACGAGCAGTACTTC	CASSSKSGGPTYEQYF